In its sample, the clone carrying this T cell receptor (beta chain) was seen once. No antigen is known for it. One end of the junction does not line up with germline, which may come from a read error. Data came from immunoSEQ multiplex PCR; TCRdb stores just in-frame clones and leaves some out. Here the sample spans 150,000 to 200,000 clones, roughly 77% being singletons. The entry originates in a study of cytomegalovirus exposure and HLA in healthy donors. Regarding the study as a whole: Subsequent analysis of the approximately 120 validation repertoires found a tendency for first-cohort TCR clusters to co-occur.

This TCR was sampled from a young woman in good health and CMV-seronegative. The sample was PBMCs.

As DNA, the CDR3 is TGTGCCAGCAGTTTCCAAAAGGGGGCCCAACAGACCCAGTACTTC. It specifies CASSFQKGAQQTQYF. The chain recombines TRBV27 with TRBJ2-5; 7 bases are shared with TRBD1. Germline V gives CDR1 MNHEY, CDR2 SMNVEV (reference sequence). The CDR3 runs 15 residues.